This T cell receptor (beta chain) stems from a study of shared T cell receptors in the human thymus. The table came from immunoSEQ multiplex PCR; TCRdb's copy has only in-frame clones and leaves some out. The sample carries some 700,000 clones, approximately 85% recorded once. Looked up from germline, CDR1 is SGDLS and CDR2 is YYNGEE. The length of the CDR3 is 19 residues. V lost 3 bases to trimming and J lost 5 bases; unmatched junction nucleotides: 18. The data were also submitted as part of a second study, on human thymus T cells. Per that study: Those donating were healthy Finnish infants in corrective surgery for congenital heart defects. Thymus was obtained from resections taken during corrective heart surgery. V and J gene usage appeared biased in thymic and blood repertoires. There were highly overlapping thymic repertoires among unrelated individuals, as related research reported.

This clonotype was obtained from a girl in the first two years of life with a congenital heart defect. The chain combines TRBV9 with TRBJ2-5; TRBD1 aligns across 11 bases. The sample consisted of thymocytes. The CDR3 spells CASSEETTSGTGGFETQYF. The CDR3 bases are TGTGCCAGCAGCGAAGAGACCACTTCCGGGACAGGGGGATTTGAGACCCAGTACTTC.